This T cell receptor (beta chain) was recorded in a study of graft-versus-host responses after intestinal transplantation. The wider study: Every transplant recipient was induced with anti-thymocyte globulin, then maintained on tacrolimus and steroids for approximately three years. Study-wide results and limits: Declining HvG levels early post-transplant were linked to peak circulating GvH clone levels. GvH clones were found in recipient marrow; some appeared first in ileum or blood.

Assay: immunoSEQ multiplex PCR; the TCRdb copy retains only in-frame clones and omits some. The top ten hold 0.09% to 0.1% of the sample, which has 80,000 to 85,000 clones, 91% seen once. A word on this clone: Its antigen is not known.

With 2 bases removed from V and 8 bases from J, the gap between germline ends came to 10 bases. The length of the CDR3 is 14 residues. The germline CDR1 and CDR2 sequences are SGHAT and FQNNGV. The material sequenced was unstimulated CD4+ T cells sorted from spleen or lymph node cells, taken before intestinal transplant. The chain combines TRBV11-2 with TRBJ1-6; TRBD1 might be the D (6 bases). The TCR was taken from a human donor who received an intestinal transplant. This chain's CDR3 is CASSLTSGDSPLHF. For the CDR3, the DNA is TGTGCCAGCAGCTTAACATCAGGGGATTCACCCCTCCACTTT.